Sequencing of this TCR beta chain was carried out in a study of T cell repertoires in cytomegalovirus infection. Study at large: Both CMV infection and a matching HLA type were indicated by public TCR beta signatures.

The CDR3 covers 16 residues. Germline V gene sequence: CDR1 SGHDN, CDR2 FVKESK. The ends were cut back, 2 bases at V and 2 bases at J, with 14 bases in the middle. This clonotype has just a few counts. MiXCR was run by TCRdb on the reads, yielding one entry per CDR3 protein. The sample has about 360,000 distinct CDR3 sequences; around a sixth are singletons. The sample taken for sequencing was PBMCs. The chain carries TRBV14 and TRBJ2-3, with a possible D match to TRBD2 (6 bases). The clonotype was recovered from a human donor in good health (CMV status not recorded). Some clones in this sample may be carry-over from other donors' samples. CDR3 DNA: TGTGCCAGCAGCCAAAATCGTGGACTACCCACAGATACGCAGTATTTT. This encodes CASSQNRGLPTDTQYF.